A single T cell receptor (beta chain) is shown here with its context. What it recognizes is unknown. This sample stems from a study of identifying expanded T cells in peripheral blood. Study-wide findings and caveats: About 1.2 clones differed between technical replicates, versus approximately 17 and 20 over time.

Germline V gene data show CDR1 as WNHNN and CDR2 as SYGVQD (reference sequence). Trimming removed 2 bases from V and 8 bases from J; junction bases left unmatched: 3. The CDR3 is made up of 13 amino acids. Libraries were prepared by immunoSEQ multiplex PCR; TCRdb keeps only in-frame clonotypes and omits some of them. The sample records 75,000 to 90,000 clones, 80% to 90% being singletons. Sequencing used blood. The sequence came from a person between 18 and 75 years old in good health. This chain connects TRBV10-1 to TRBJ2-1, with TRBD1 identical over 7 bases. The chain's CDR3 is CASSEGTEHEQFF. The CDR3 nucleotides read TGCGCCAGCAGTGAGGGGACAGAGCATGAGCAGTTCTTC.